Reported below is one T cell receptor (beta chain). Its specificity is not known. The V gene's germline CDR1 is GTSNPN and CDR2 SVGIG (reference sequence). This CDR3 has 14 residues. With 6 bases removed from V and 2 bases from J, the gap between germline ends came to 13 bases. This sample was included in a study of cytomegalovirus exposure and HLA in healthy donors. Method: immunoSEQ multiplex PCR; TCRdb's copy keeps in-frame clones and lacks some. Of about 220,000 clones listed, around nine tenths are singletons. Broader study findings: Reportedly, cytomegalovirus status was diagnosed with high sensitivity and specificity.

The chain uses TRBV30 and TRBJ2-2, with D possibly being TRBD2 (6 bases). This TCR derives from a woman between 18 and 30 years old in good health and CMV-seronegative. Sequencing was performed on PBMCs. CDR3 region: CACLPGVNTGELFF. In DNA, the CDR3 is TGTGCCTGTCTTCCGGGAGTTAACACCGGGGAGCTGTTTTTT.